The sequence of this T cell receptor beta chain was determined in a study of OX40 agonist ivuxolimab in advanced cancers. Study information: Three patients got partial responses; one had hepatocellular carcinoma and two had cutaneous melanoma.

Repertoires were generated with immunoSEQ multiplex PCR, while TCRdb's copy carries only in-frame clones and drops some. Among about 72,000 clones listed, over 85% were seen once. Germline loops: CDR1 LGHNA, CDR2 YNFKEQ. The CDR3 extends over 18 amino acids. With 4 bases clipped from V and 2 bases from J, the junction kept 16 bases outside the gene matches. Excluded were patients having autoimmune disease history or systemic immunosuppression. Sequencing was performed on CD4+ or CD8+ T cells sorted from blood, taken in a trial of the OX40 agonist ivuxolimab. This chain connects TRBV4-2 to TRBJ2-7; 8 nucleotides line up with TRBD1. This receptor was taken from an adult with an advanced solid tumor such as melanoma, head and neck, liver or kidney cancer. The CDR3 DNA sequence: TGTGCCAGCAGCCGACCCGGACAGGGAATAGGCTATACCTACGAGCAGTACTTC. Its protein product is CASSRPGQGIGYTYEQYF.